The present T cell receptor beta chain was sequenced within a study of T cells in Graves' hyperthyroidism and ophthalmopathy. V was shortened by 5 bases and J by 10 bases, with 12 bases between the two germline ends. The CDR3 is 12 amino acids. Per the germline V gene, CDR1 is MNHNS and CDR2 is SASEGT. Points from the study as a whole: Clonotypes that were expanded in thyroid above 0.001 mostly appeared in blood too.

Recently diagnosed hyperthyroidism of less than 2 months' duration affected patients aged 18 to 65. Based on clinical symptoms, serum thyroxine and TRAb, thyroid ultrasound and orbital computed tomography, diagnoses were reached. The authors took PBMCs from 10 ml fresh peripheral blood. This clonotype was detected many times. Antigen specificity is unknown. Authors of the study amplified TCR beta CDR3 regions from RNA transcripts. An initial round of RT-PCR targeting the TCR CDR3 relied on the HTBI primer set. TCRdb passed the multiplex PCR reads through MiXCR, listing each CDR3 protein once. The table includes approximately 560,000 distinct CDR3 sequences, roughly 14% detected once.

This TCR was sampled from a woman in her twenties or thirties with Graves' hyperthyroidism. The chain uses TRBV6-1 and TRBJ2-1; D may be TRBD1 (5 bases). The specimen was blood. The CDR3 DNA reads TGTGCCAGCAGTCGAAGGGGCGACGAGCAGTTCTTC. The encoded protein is CASSRRGDEQFF.